The 14 T cell receptor beta chains presented below share a single source sample, sequenced in a study of CD8 T cells in ankylosing spondylitis. TCRdb reanalysed the 5' RACE reads using MiXCR and keeps one entry per CDR3 protein. Among about 300,000 distinct CDR3 sequences, roughly 12% were seen once, and the ten largest hold about 10%. Sequencing input: blood, either unsorted or a sorted T cell fraction (not recorded which). The receptors were gathered from a female donor with ankylosing spondylitis or in good health (not recorded which).

This clonotype came up many times. The chain has TRBV10-3 and TRBJ1-2, with TRBD1 matching 8 bases. Germline loops: CDR1 ENHRY, CDR2 SYGVKD. The V and J ends lost 4 bases and 3 bases, in that order; junction bases with no gene match: 1. The CDR3 spans 13 residues. The CDR3 DNA is TGTGCCATCAGTGCGGACAGGGACTATGGCTACACCTTC. This codes for CAISADRDYGYTF.

The chain has TRBV14 and TRBJ2-1; 9 positions match TRBD1. The CDR3 spans 15 residues. The germline CDR1 and CDR2 sequences are SGHDN and FVKESK. V was pared by 4 bases and J by 9 bases, with 10 bases of the junction left unmatched. CDR3 sequence (DNA): TGTGCCAGCAGCCTCCTGGGACAGGGTAGAGGTGAGCAGTTCTTC. Its protein is CASSLLGQGRGEQFF.

CDR3 region: CASSLPLAGEQFF. CDR3 bases: TGTGCCAGCAGCTTACCACTAGCGGGAGAGCAGTTCTTC. This rearrangement joins TRBV7-2 to TRBJ2-1; 10 nucleotides align to TRBD2. Germline V lookup: CDR1 SGHTA, CDR2 FQGNSA. The CDR3 has 13 amino acids. V shed 2 bases, J shed 10 bases, and the junction held 2 bases outside the gene matches. Filled out from reference TRBV7-2 and TRBJ2-1, the complete variable domain reads GAGVSQSPSNKVTEKGKDVELRCDPISGHTALYWYRQSLGQGLEFLIYFQGNSAPDKSGLPSDRFSAERTGGSVSTLTIQRTQQEDSAVYLCASSLPLAGEQFFGPGTRLTVL.

In regard to this clonotype: A read error may produce the germline difference seen at one junction end. CDR3 sequence reads: CASSLAGPGRNEHFF. The CDR3 coding sequence is TGTGCCAGCAGCTTAGCGGGGCCGGGCAGGAATGAGCATTTCTTC. The chain recombines TRBV12-3 or TRBV12-4 with TRBJ2-1, with 8 bases that match TRBD2. This CDR3 has 15 residues.

The chain combines TRBV12-5 with TRBJ2-3, with 7 positions matching TRBD2. The CDR3 has 15 amino acids. Trimming took 1 base from V and 3 from J; bases not matched to a gene: 4. Germline V gene lookup returns CDR1 LGHNT and CDR2 FRNRAP. The CDR3: CASGLGLAETDTQYF. The CDR3 region has the DNA TGTGCTAGTGGTTTGGGTCTAGCGGAGACAGATACGCAGTATTTT.

This clonotype was seen repeatedly, ten times or more. CDR3 sequence (DNA): TGTGCCAGCAGTTACCCCGGCTCAGGGGGCAGGTCACCCCTCCACTTT. Its translation is CASSYPGSGGRSPLHF. This chain connects TRBV28 to TRBJ1-6; 8 nucleotides line up with TRBD1. The CDR3 has 16 residues. Germline CDR1 and CDR2: MDHEN and SYDVKM. Unmatched junction bases numbered 12, after V lost 4 bases and J lost 10 bases.

Concerning this clonotype itself: A much larger clone lies one base from this, so it may be a read error. The gene calls are TRBV4-1 and TRBJ2-7; a possible D gene is TRBD2 (6 bases). CDR1 and CDR2 (germline): MGHRA, YSYEKL. The CDR3 extends over 14 amino acids. The CDR3 DNA reads as TGCGCCATCAGCCCTCTAGCGAACTCCTACGAGCAGTACTTC. This gives the protein CAISPLANSYEQYF.

Regarding this clonotype: A much larger clone differs by one base, so this may be a read error. The chain links TRBV7-2 to TRBJ1-4; no reliable D call. This CDR3 region has 15 residues. Germline V gene sequence: CDR1 SGHTA, CDR2 FQGNSA. DNA of the CDR3: TGTGCCACCAGCTTATATCTGCAAACTAATGAAAAACTGTTTTTT. Protein sequence: CATSLYLQTNEKLFF.

As for this clonotype: A much larger clone lies one base from this, so it may be a read error. The V call is TRBV5-1, the J call TRBJ1-1, with D hard to call. V was trimmed by 6 bases and J by 10 bases, leaving 22 bases between them. Germline-derived CDR1 and CDR2 are SGHRS and YFSETQ. This CDR3 has 14 amino acids. Written as DNA, the CDR3 is TGCGCCAGCAACCCCTTAAGATGGGGAATAGGAGCTTTCTTT. Protein product: CASNPLRWGIGAFF.

This clonotype turned up a few times. The genes are TRBV12-5 and TRBJ2-1; 8 nucleotides align to TRBD1. CDR1 is LGHNT, CDR2 FRNRAP, per germline. The CDR3 has 20 residues. V was clipped by 4 bases and J by 3 bases; unmatched bases: 20. CDR3 DNA: TGTGCTAGTGGTTCTCCTAGCCGGACAGGGCTGAAGGACAACTACAATGAGCAGTTCTTC. Translation gives CASGSPSRTGLKDNYNEQFF.

Many counts were recorded for this clonotype. This rearrangement joins TRBV20-1 to TRBJ1-2, with D perhaps matching TRBD1 (5 bases). The V and J ends lost 4 bases and 0 bases respectively, with 6 bases between them. The germline V gene encodes CDR1 DFQATT and CDR2 SNEGSKA (reference sequence). This CDR3 region has 12 residues. The CDR3 sequence: CSATTANYGYTF. Here the CDR3 DNA reads TGCAGTGCTACGACAGCTAACTATGGCTACACCTTC.

This clonotype appeared a few times. V is TRBV7-9 and J is TRBJ2-5, with 7 bases aligning to TRBD1. Trimming at V came to 3 bases and at J to 5 bases, leaving 9 bases not matched to a gene. CDR3 length: 15 residues. Germline CDR1 SEHNR, CDR2 FQNEAQ (reference sequence). The CDR3 region is CASSLAGGVAETQYF. The DNA for the CDR3 is TGTGCCAGCAGCTTGGCAGGGGGTGTCGCGGAGACCCAGTACTTC.

This clonotype was counted at least ten times. The rearrangement links TRBV10-3 to TRBJ1-5; no clear D. The ends were cut back, 6 bases at V and 0 bases at J, with 6 bases in the middle. Germline V lookup: CDR1 ENHRY, CDR2 SYGVKD. There are 13 residues in the CDR3. The CDR3 protein is CAISSDSNQPQHF. In DNA, the CDR3 is TGTGCCATCAGCTCAGATAGCAATCAGCCCCAGCATTTT.

This clonotype was picked up many times. V is TRBV29-1 and J is TRBJ1-5; tentative D call: TRBD1 (5 bases). The CDR3 runs 15 residues. V lost 5 bases and J 2 bases, leaving 16 bases between the germline ends. Germline values: CDR1 SQVTM, CDR2 ANQGSEA. The CDR3: CSVSTGPNGNQPQHF. CDR3 nucleotides: TGCAGCGTTAGTACAGGCCCGAATGGCAATCAGCCCCAGCATTTT.